This entry describes one T cell receptor beta chain. The data were taken from a study of blood T cells in healthy people across ages. A J-beta primer mix and a sample-barcoded 5' primer were used in a second PCR of about 7 to 12 cycles. TCRdb independently ran MiXCR on the 5' RACE reads; one entry per CDR3 protein. The table shows roughly 1,500,000 distinct CDR3 sequences, with around 35% occurring only once. This CDR3 spans 17 amino acids. Germline trimming cut 4 bases from V and 2 bases from J; bases unmatched to any gene: 3. Germline CDR1 is SGHTA and CDR2 is FQGNSA. V and J are TRBV7-2 and TRBJ2-1; 15 nucleotides align to TRBD2. This sequence was found in a woman under 40 in good health. The sample consisted of blood. CDR3 sequence (DNA): TGTGCCAGCAGCTGGGGACTAGCGGGGGGTCCCTACAATGAGCAGTTCTTC. This encodes CASSWGLAGGPYNEQFF.